This entry lists 30 T cell receptor beta chains sequenced from one sample in a study of T-cell memory formation after mild COVID-19. TCRdb passed the 5' RACE reads through MiXCR, listing each CDR3 protein once. Of 6,500 to 8,500 distinct CDR3 sequences in the sample, around 32% were seen once. The sequencing input was PBMCs or a T cell subset sorted from them (not recorded which). The source is an adult woman who had mild COVID-19 (a few samples of this study predate the infection). Cell type and time point are not known.

The sample holds many counts of this clonotype. The chain is built from TRBV29-1 and TRBJ2-7; D possibly matches TRBD1 or TRBD2 (5 bases each). V was cut by 5 bases and J by 0 bases, with 11 bases left in between. CDR1 is SQVTM and CDR2 is ANQGSEA in the germline V gene. The CDR3 sequence is 13 residues long. The CDR3 loop is CSVSVGVSYEQYF. The CDR3, as DNA: TGCAGCGTTTCAGTGGGGGTCTCCTACGAGCAGTACTTC.

This clonotype was recorded many times. The rearrangement joins TRBV6-6 to TRBJ1-5; tentatively, D is TRBD1 (5 bases). V shed 5 bases and J shed 4 bases, with 12 bases lying between them. The germline gives CDR1 MNHNY, CDR2 SVGAGI (reference sequence). The length of the CDR3 is 14 residues. The CDR3 sequence is CASSDRQFNQPQHF. In DNA form, the CDR3 reads TGTGCCAGCAGTGACAGACAGTTTAATCAGCCCCAGCATTTT.

By sample share, this clonotype is medium-sized. The chain uses TRBV4-3 and TRBJ2-5; D perhaps matches TRBD1 (6 bases). Per the germline V gene, CDR1 is LGHNA and CDR2 is YSLEER. With 4 bases removed from V and 2 bases from J, the gap between germline ends came to 26 bases. The CDR3 sequence is 19 residues long. Here the CDR3 reads CASSPTWGHLVRGQETQYF. DNA of the CDR3: TGCGCCAGCAGCCCCACGTGGGGGCATTTGGTCCGGGGACAAGAGACCCAGTACTTC.

This clonotype has ten or more counts. The J gene is TRBJ1-2, the V gene TRBV3-1, with D uncertain. V was cut by 6 bases and J by 4 bases, with 18 bases left in between. The germline V gene has CDR1 LGHDT and CDR2 YNNKEL (reference sequence). The CDR3 runs to 15 residues. CDR3 in DNA: TGTGCCAGCAGACCAACGGTTGAGGGCGGCTATGGCTACACCTTC. It specifies CASRPTVEGGYGYTF.

This clonotype rates as medium-sized. CDR3 nucleotide sequence: TGTGCCAGCAGTTACGACGCCTTGCTGGGAAACACCATATATTTT. This translates into CASSYDALLGNTIYF. This chain joins TRBV6-5 and TRBJ1-3; no clear D gene. V was clipped by 2 bases and J by 4 bases, with 12 bases between them. Germline V gene data show CDR1 as MNHEY and CDR2 as SVGAGI. The CDR3 loop spans 15 amino acids.

This chain connects TRBV6-5 to TRBJ2-5; the D gene is possibly TRBD2 (8 bases). The ends were cut back, 11 bases at V and 6 bases at J, with 31 bases in the middle. The CDR3 length is 17 residues. Per germline, CDR1 MNHEY and CDR2 SVGAGI. The CDR3 DNA sequence: TGTGCCGGGACGAGCGGGGGCGGCAGGGGGAAACTACAGACCCAGTACTTC. This translates into CAGTSGGGRGKLQTQYF.

This clonotype has ten or more counts. The V call is TRBV6-5, the J call TRBJ2-5; 10 nucleotides line up with TRBD2. The V gene's germline CDR1 is MNHEY and CDR2 SVGAGI. This CDR3 has 13 residues. The V and J ends lost 7 bases and 3 bases, in that order; junction bases with no gene match: 2. CDR3 sequence reads: CASKGLAEETQYF. The DNA of the CDR3 is TGTGCCAGCAAAGGACTAGCGGAAGAGACCCAGTACTTC.

Ten or more counts support this clonotype. The chain has TRBV6-1 and TRBJ2-2; 8 nucleotides align to TRBD1. The V segment lost 6 bases and the J segment 5 bases; nucleotides outside the gene matches: 2. Germline CDR1 is MNHNS and CDR2 is SASEGT. The CDR3 covers 13 residues. This chain's CDR3 is CASRQGETGELFF. The CDR3 bases are TGTGCCAGCAGACAGGGGGAAACCGGGGAGCTGTTTTTT.

This clonotype was observed at least ten times. CDR3 residues: CASSLDIRGSSYNEQFF. In DNA, the CDR3 is TGTGCCAGCAGCTTAGACATTAGGGGGAGCTCCTACAATGAGCAGTTCTTC. This rearrangement joins TRBV7-8 to TRBJ2-1; tentative D call: TRBD1 (6 bases). Germline values: CDR1 SGHVS, CDR2 FQNEAQ. This CDR3 is 17 amino acids long. V gave up 1 base and J gave up 0 bases, with 13 bases separating them.

This clonotype was picked up many times. This chain joins TRBV20-1 and TRBJ1-2; D possibly corresponds to TRBD1 (6 bases). Germline values: CDR1 DFQATT, CDR2 SNEGSKA (reference sequence). Trimming removed 5 bases from V and 4 bases from J, with 23 bases in between. The CDR3 sequence is 16 residues long. In DNA, the CDR3 is TGCAGTGCTCCCCTCGATTACCGACAGGCTGGCTATGGCTACACCTTC. This gives the protein CSAPLDYRQAGYGYTF.

The rearrangement uses TRBV5-1 and TRBJ2-1; 10 positions agree with TRBD2. The CDR3 consists of 13 residues. Germline assignment: CDR1 SGHRS and CDR2 YFSETQ. With V trimmed by 0 bases and J by 10 bases, 1 base remained unmatched. CDR3 in DNA: TGCGCCAGCAGCTTGGCGACTAGCGGGGAGCAGTTCTTC. Its protein product is CASSLATSGEQFF.

This clonotype is medium-sized. The V and J genes are TRBV7-6 and TRBJ2-1; possible D gene TRBD2, 5 bases. This CDR3 region has 14 residues. Per germline, CDR1 SGHVS and CDR2 FNYEAQ. V was trimmed by 5 bases and J by 4 bases, leaving 12 bases between them. The CDR3: CASSRGSIYNEQFF. The CDR3 coding sequence is TGTGCCAGCAGCCGAGGGAGCATTTACAATGAGCAGTTCTTC.

The rearrangement uses TRBV5-5 and TRBJ2-1; 13 positions agree with TRBD2. CDR1 is SGHKS and CDR2 is YYEKEE in the germline V gene (reference sequence). The CDR3 totals 16 residues. Losses at the gene ends were 4 bases for V and 6 bases for J; bases not matched to a gene: 7. CDR3 sequence: CASSGGLAGVRNEQFF. CDR3 nucleotide sequence: TGTGCCAGCAGCGGTGGACTAGCGGGAGTACGCAATGAGCAGTTCTTC.

The chain links TRBV28 to TRBJ1-5, with 7 bases aligning to TRBD1. The CDR3 extends over 16 amino acids. Germline V gene data show CDR1 as MDHEN and CDR2 as SYDVKM. Trimming removed 6 bases from V and 4 bases from J; junction bases left unmatched: 12. CDR3 sequence reads: CASRIFRDSSNQPQHF. The CDR3 DNA is TGTGCCAGCAGGATATTCCGGGACAGCTCTAATCAGCCCCAGCATTTT.

This clonotype has a count of ten or more. The J gene is TRBJ1-1, the V gene TRBV5-5; perhaps TRBD1 as D (5 bases). Germline V gives CDR1 SGHKS, CDR2 YYEKEE (reference sequence). This CDR3 contains 13 residues. V was pared by 4 bases and J by 1 base, with 8 bases between. The CDR3 nucleotides read TGTGCCAGCAGCCCGGGACCGAACACTGAAGCTTTCTTT. Its translation: CASSPGPNTEAFF.

The rearrangement uses TRBV13 and TRBJ1-2, with D perhaps TRBD1 (5 bases). The CDR3 runs to 15 residues. Trimming shortened V by 5 bases and J by 0 bases, and 13 bases separated the two germline ends. Germline assignment: CDR1 PRHDT and CDR2 FYEKMQ (reference sequence). CDR3 nucleotides: TGTGCCAGCAGCGGAGGGCAGGGAGCTAACTATGGCTACACCTTC. Translated, it gives CASSGGQGANYGYTF.

This clonotype was observed at least ten times. The genes are TRBV27 and TRBJ1-2; D is perhaps TRBD1 (5 bases). V dropped 5 bases and J dropped 3 bases, with 13 bases sitting between them. Germline V CDR1 and CDR2: MNHEY, SMNVEV (reference sequence). This CDR3 spans 14 amino acids. The DNA for the CDR3 is TGTGCCAGCAGTCCGACCGGGACGGACTATGGCTACACCTTC. Translating gives CASSPTGTDYGYTF.

This clonotype was observed at least ten times. The genes are TRBV30 and TRBJ1-1; D is possibly TRBD1 (6 bases). Trimming left V 0 bases short and J 9 bases short, with 17 bases between. The CDR3 sequence is 14 residues long. CDR1 and CDR2 (germline): GTSNPN, SVGIG (reference sequence). The CDR3 spells CAWSVFGSGTKAFF. The CDR3 DNA sequence: TGTGCCTGGAGTGTATTCGGTTCAGGGACAAAAGCTTTCTTT.

This clonotype was seen many times. This chain joins TRBV20-1 and TRBJ1-2; 11 bases agree with TRBD1. CDR3 length: 12 residues. Germline V gives CDR1 DFQATT, CDR2 SNEGSKA (reference sequence). J lost 6 bases, V lost 5 bases, and 2 bases had no gene match. CDR3 sequence (DNA): TGCAGTGCTGCGGGACAGGGGGATGGCTACACCTTC. It is translated as CSAAGQGDGYTF.

This clonotype was recorded at least ten times. The J gene is TRBJ1-1, the V gene TRBV19, with 9 positions matching TRBD1. The CDR3 sequence is 13 residues long. Per germline, CDR1 LNHDA and CDR2 SQIVND (reference sequence). V was pared by 10 bases and J by 1 base, with 4 bases of the junction left unmatched. The chain's CDR3 is CATSGQGNTEAFF. The CDR3 coding sequence is TGTGCCACTTCGGGACAGGGGAACACTGAAGCTTTCTTT.

This clonotype showed up many times. The chain uses TRBV20-1 and TRBJ1-1; no firm D call. Trimming cost V 1 base and J 3 bases, with 6 bases left between them. Germline-derived CDR1 and CDR2 are DFQATT and SNEGSKA (reference sequence). This CDR3 is built from 12 residues. The CDR3 loop is CSARGPDTEAFF. The CDR3 DNA reads as TGCAGTGCTAGAGGTCCTGACACTGAAGCTTTCTTT.

Judged by abundance, this clonotype is medium-sized. This chain links TRBV12-3 or TRBV12-4 with TRBJ1-1; TRBD1 matches 9 bases. CDR3 length: 16 amino acids. Trimming cost V 5 bases and J 3 bases; bases outside gene matches: 10. This CDR3 is CASSPPGQGMYTEAFF. The CDR3 region has the DNA TGTGCCAGCAGTCCCCCGGGACAGGGAATGTACACTGAAGCTTTCTTT.

This clonotype has ten or more counts. J is TRBJ1-2 and V is TRBV7-9; D gene ambiguous. Trimming pared 1 base from V and 0 bases from J, leaving 6 bases between. The V gene's germline CDR1 is SEHNR and CDR2 FQNEAQ (reference sequence). The CDR3 consists of 14 residues. Here the CDR3 reads CASSLVASNYGYTF. DNA of the CDR3: TGTGCCAGCAGCTTAGTCGCTTCTAACTATGGCTACACCTTC.

This clonotype was counted at least ten times. This chain connects TRBV3-1 to TRBJ2-1; 7 nucleotides align to TRBD1. Trimming cost V 0 bases and J 5 bases; bases outside gene matches: 7. The CDR3 has 16 residues. Germline lookup yields CDR1 LGHDT and CDR2 YNNKEL (reference sequence). CDR3 DNA sequence: TGTGCCAGCAGCCAAGAAGGGACAGTTTTAAACAATGAGCAGTTCTTC. Protein: CASSQEGTVLNNEQFF.

This clonotype came up many times. This chain connects TRBV14 to TRBJ2-7; 9 bases are shared with TRBD1. The CDR3 runs 15 residues. V was pared by 4 bases and J by 3 bases, with 7 bases of the junction left unmatched. Germline-derived CDR1 and CDR2 are SGHDN and FVKESK. The CDR3 protein is CASSRPGQGYYEQYF. For the CDR3, the DNA is TGTGCCAGCAGCCGTCCGGGACAGGGATACTACGAGCAGTACTTC. Variable domain in full (rest from reference TRBV14 and TRBJ2-7): EAGVTQFPSHSVIEKGQTVTLRCDPISGHDNLYWYRRVMGKEIKFLLHFVKESKQDESGMPNNRFLAERTGGTYSTLKVQPAELEDSGVYFCASSRPGQGYYEQYFGPGTRLTVT.

This clonotype was seen many times. The chain is built from TRBV7-8 and TRBJ2-3, with no clear D. Trimming stripped 6 bases from V and 2 bases from J, with 12 bases between. This CDR3 comprises 14 residues. Germline values: CDR1 SGHVS, CDR2 FQNEAQ. Here the CDR3 reads CASRLSTTTDTQYF. CDR3 nucleotide sequence: TGTGCCAGCAGGCTGTCTACCACCACAGATACGCAGTATTTT.

The CDR3 is CASSLAGGLGYTF. CDR3 sequence (DNA): TGTGCCAGCAGCTTAGCGGGAGGGTTAGGCTACACCTTC. The rearrangement links TRBV7-6 to TRBJ1-2; D gene unclear. Germline-derived CDR1 and CDR2 are SGHVS and FNYEAQ. V was cut by 0 bases and J by 8 bases, with 10 bases left in between. The length of the CDR3 is 13 residues. The whole variable domain, filled in from reference TRBV7-6 and TRBJ1-2, reads GAGVSQSPRYKVTKRGQDVALRCDPISGHVSLYWYRQALGQGPEFLTYFNYEAQQDKSGLPNDRFSAERPEGSISTLTIQRTEQRDSAMYRCASSLAGGLGYTFGSGTRLTVV.

This clonotype has a count of ten or more. The V gene is TRBV2, the J gene TRBJ2-3, with 11 nucleotides matching TRBD2. V shed 5 bases, J shed 4 bases, and the junction held 23 bases outside the gene matches. Germline CDR1 SNHLY, CDR2 FYNNEI. The CDR3 spans 21 residues. The CDR3 region is CASSPATILAGAVLWADTQYF. The DNA for the CDR3 is TGTGCCAGCAGTCCCGCAACCATACTAGCGGGAGCGGTGCTTTGGGCAGATACGCAGTATTTT.

In its sample, this clonotype was seen many times. The chain combines TRBV11-2 with TRBJ2-1; no firm D call. Germline-derived CDR1 and CDR2 are SGHAT and FQNNGV. The germline V and J ends were trimmed by 5 bases and 8 bases, with 10 bases remaining between them. CDR3 length: 12 amino acids. The CDR3 coding sequence is TGTGCCAGCAGCGCACTAACTTATGAGCAGTTCTTC. This codes for CASSALTYEQFF.

This clonotype was detected many times. The chain uses TRBV12-3 or TRBV12-4 and TRBJ2-3; D may correspond to TRBD1 or TRBD2 (5 bases each). Deletions cut 5 bases from V and 4 bases from J, with 10 bases between. The CDR3 contains 13 residues. The DNA for the CDR3 is TGTGCCAGCAGTCCTTTGGGGGCAGATACGCAGTATTTT. Protein: CASSPLGADTQYF.